This TCR beta chain originates from a study of T cell changes during pregnancy in multiple sclerosis. Sequencing used immunoSEQ multiplex PCR; TCRdb keeps in-frame clones, though not all of them. The table records over 70,000 clones, approximately 92% of them present only once. Germline assignment: CDR1 MDHEN and CDR2 SYDVKM. The CDR3 length is 16 residues. Trimming cost V 2 bases and J 3 bases, with 11 bases left between them. V is TRBV28 and J is TRBJ2-6, with D possibly being TRBD2 (5 bases). The sample was peripheral blood, taken in the third trimester of pregnancy. The clonotype comes from a female donor in good health, enrolled as a control in a pregnancy study. The CDR3 loop reads CASSLASRDGANVLTF. CDR3 DNA: TGTGCCAGCAGTTTAGCCTCGAGGGATGGGGCCAACGTCCTGACTTTC.